Presented here are 30 T cell receptor beta chains from one specimen sequenced in a study of immune characterization of retroperitoneal liposarcoma. TCRdb re-analysed the PCR reads in MiXCR, keeping a single row per CDR3 protein. The sample lists roughly 11,000 distinct CDR3 sequences, roughly 22% occurring once. Sequenced sample: blood. The source is a female donor with retroperitoneal liposarcoma.

This clonotype has a count of ten or more. The chain is built from TRBV7-2 and TRBJ2-1, with D unresolved. The J call may be incorrect, as the DNA end agrees better with TRBJ2-7. This CDR3 contains 13 residues. From germline, CDR1 is SGHTA and CDR2 FQGNSA. The CDR3 reads CASSSKGVYEQYF. CDR3 nucleotides: TGTGCCAGCAGCTCTAAGGGTGTTTACGAGCAGTACTTC.

This clonotype came up a few times. The V and J genes are TRBV10-3 and TRBJ2-2; D is unresolved. The CDR3 spans 13 residues. The germline gives CDR1 ENHRY, CDR2 SYGVKD. V was cut by 7 bases and J by 6 bases, with 12 bases left in between. In DNA, the CDR3 is TGTGCCATCACCTGGGCAACGTCCGGGGAGCTGTTTTTT. Its protein is CAITWATSGELFF.

This chain joins TRBV11-3 and TRBJ2-5; no firm D call. The DNA end favors TRBJ2-7, so the J call may be wrong. Germline V gene lookup returns CDR1 SGHNT and CDR2 YENEEA. This CDR3 region has 15 residues. In DNA form, the CDR3 reads TGTGCCAGCAGCTTAGGCCCTAAAGGCGTCCACGAGCAGTACTTC. This encodes CASSLGPKGVHEQYF.

The chain is built from TRBV6-1 and TRBJ2-1; 7 nucleotides match TRBD1. This CDR3 has 14 residues. Germline V lookup: CDR1 MNHNS, CDR2 SASEGT. V lost 6 bases and J lost 10; bases outside the gene matches: 12. CDR3 in DNA: TGTGCCAGCAGCCCCGACAGGGCTCCGTACGAGCAGTTCTTC. Protein: CASSPDRAPYEQFF.

This clonotype was detected only a few times. J is TRBJ2-5 and V is TRBV7-2, with TRBD2 matching 11 bases. The J segment lost 3 bases and the V segment lost 4 bases, leaving 7 bases of the junction unmatched. Germline V gene sequence: CDR1 SGHTA, CDR2 FQGNSA. The CDR3 extends over 16 amino acids. This chain's CDR3 is CASSSTGTSGKETQYF. In DNA form, the CDR3 reads TGTGCCAGCAGCTCAACCGGGACTAGCGGAAAAGAGACCCAGTACTTC.

At least ten counts were recorded for this clonotype. In DNA, the CDR3 is TGTGCCAGCAGTTTAGTTAGCGGGAGTTCGAATACGCAGTATTTT. This codes for CASSLVSGSSNTQYF. The J gene is TRBJ2-3, the V gene TRBV27, with TRBD2 identical over 9 bases. The CDR3 is 15 residues long. Germline V gene sequence: CDR1 MNHEY, CDR2 SMNVEV (reference sequence). Losses at the gene ends were 2 bases for V and 7 bases for J; bases not matched to a gene: 7.

This clonotype has ten or more counts. This chain connects TRBV6-4 to TRBJ2-1; 10 nucleotides agree with TRBD2. This CDR3 is 14 amino acids long. Germline assignment: CDR1 MRHNA and CDR2 SNTAGT. V shed 6 bases and J 5 bases; nucleotides not matched to a gene: 4. The CDR3 region has the DNA TGTGCCAGCAGCTTAGCGGGAGGAGACAATGAGCAGTTCTTC. Translated: CASSLAGGDNEQFF.

This clonotype was counted between two and nine times. The J gene is TRBJ2-5, the V gene TRBV4-1, with no clear D. V gave up 0 bases and J gave up 5 bases, with 7 bases separating them. Germline CDR1 and CDR2: MGHRA and YSYEKL. This CDR3 has 13 amino acids. CDR3 sequence reads: CASSQDRTETQYF. The CDR3 bases are TGCGCCAGCAGCCAAGATAGGACGGAGACCCAGTACTTC.

This clonotype counts as medium-sized. The chain carries TRBV6-6 and TRBJ2-1; 9 bases are a match to TRBD2. The J segment lost 6 bases and the V segment lost 2 bases, leaving 5 bases of the junction unmatched. The CDR3 is made up of 15 amino acids. Germline lookup yields CDR1 MNHNY and CDR2 SVGAGI (reference sequence). CDR3 region: CASSYGLATSNEQFF. The CDR3 DNA sequence: TGTGCCAGCAGTTACGGACTAGCGACCTCCAATGAGCAGTTCTTC.

This chain connects TRBV20-1 to TRBJ2-5, with TRBD2 identical over 10 bases. Germline CDR1 is DFQATT and CDR2 is SNEGSKA (reference sequence). This CDR3 contains 17 residues. The J segment lost 11 bases and the V segment lost 6 bases, leaving 24 bases of the junction unmatched. In DNA, the CDR3 is TGCAGTGCCGAGTTTGGCGGTAGCGGGAGGTACCCCCTAGAGCAGTACTTC. This codes for CSAEFGGSGRYPLEQYF.

This clonotype qualifies as medium-sized. This sequence joins TRBV10-1 and TRBJ2-7, with D possibly TRBD1 on 6 matching bases. The CDR3 consists of 15 residues. Trimming took 6 bases from V and 0 from J, leaving 15 bases between them. Germline-derived CDR1 and CDR2 are WNHNN and SYGVQD (reference sequence). The CDR3 protein is CASSPRGRVSYEQYF. In nucleotides, the CDR3 is TGCGCCAGCAGCCCCAGGGGCAGGGTCTCCTACGAGCAGTACTTC.

Details on this clonotype: This may be a read error: a much more frequent sequence differs by one nucleotide. The CDR3 loop reads CASSVRGFTYNEQFF. The CDR3 bases are TGTGCCAGCAGTGTAAGGGGCTTCACCTACAATGAGCAGTTCTTC. The rearrangement uses TRBV12-3 or TRBV12-4 and TRBJ2-1; D may be TRBD1 (5 bases). V lost 5 bases to trimming and J lost 2 bases, with 13 bases between them. CDR3 size: 15 residues.

Points on this clonotype: As the CDR3 is not closed by the conserved phenylalanine or tryptophan, this likely results from a read error. The rearrangement joins TRBV11-3 to TRBJ2-5, with TRBD1 identical over 7 bases. The J call may be faulty, since TRBJ2-1 better matches the DNA end. Per germline, CDR1 SGHNT and CDR2 YENEEA. The CDR3 totals 12 residues. CDR3 coding DNA: TGTGCCATCAGCCGTGACAGGGTGGAGCAGTTCATC. Amino acids: CAISRDRVEQFI.

By sample fraction, this clonotype is medium-sized. V gene TRBV12-3 or TRBV12-4 combines with J gene TRBJ2-1, with 10 positions matching TRBD2. The CDR3 totals 15 residues. With 2 bases clipped from V and 3 bases from J, the junction kept 1 base outside the gene matches. The CDR3 loop is CASSLSGRVYNEQFF. The CDR3 DNA sequence: TGTGCCAGCAGTTTAAGCGGGAGGGTCTACAATGAGCAGTTCTTC.

Judged by abundance, this clonotype is medium-sized (0.01 to 0.1%). The chain couples TRBV12-3 or TRBV12-4 to TRBJ2-3; TRBD2 matches at 11 bases. The CDR3 is 23 amino acids. Trimming took 5 bases from V and 0 from J; bases not matched to a gene: 25. CDR3 DNA: TGTGCCAGCAGTCTACTCTTTTTGCTCCGACTAGCGGGGCCAGAGAAAAGCACAGATACGCAGTATTTT. Amino acids: CASSLLFLLRLAGPEKSTDTQYF.

This clonotype showed up many times. V gene TRBV6-1 combines with J gene TRBJ2-5; TRBD2 matches at 9 bases. Germline V CDR1 and CDR2: MNHNS, SASEGT. There are 15 residues in the CDR3. With V trimmed by 6 bases and J by 2 bases, 7 bases remained unmatched. CDR3 coding DNA: TGTGCCAGCAGGCAGGGAAGCGGGGGGCAAGAGACCCAGTACTTC. It translates to CASRQGSGGQETQYF.

The J gene is TRBJ2-1, the V gene TRBV7-8; TRBD2 agrees at 7 bases. Germline CDR1 reads SGHVS; CDR2 reads FQNEAQ. J lost 2 bases, V lost 0 bases, and 4 bases had no gene match. The CDR3 contains 16 residues. The CDR3 loop reads CASSLAAGTTYNEQFF. As DNA, the CDR3 is TGTGCCAGCAGCTTAGCCGCCGGGACTACCTACAATGAGCAGTTCTTC.

V is TRBV6-1 and J is TRBJ1-5; 12 positions agree with TRBD1. The CDR3 contains 14 residues. CDR1 MNHNS and CDR2 SASEGT come from the germline V gene. V gave up 10 bases and J gave up 4 bases; unmatched junction bases: 5. CDR3 coding DNA: TGTGCCATCGGGGACAGGGGGCGTAATCAGCCCCAGCATTTT. It codes for CAIGDRGRNQPQHF.

This chain links TRBV4-1 with TRBJ2-1, with a weak D call TRBD2 (5 bases). The assigned J gene may be wrong: the sequence end matches TRBJ2-7 better. Per the germline V gene, CDR1 is MGHRA and CDR2 is YSYEKL. CDR3 size: 14 residues. CDR3: CASSQVDGNGEQYF. The CDR3 DNA is TGCGCCAGCAGCCAAGTGGACGGGAATGGCGAGCAGTACTTC.

This clonotype was recorded a few times. The chain joins TRBV6-9 to TRBJ2-1, with 12 nucleotides matching TRBD1. V was pared by 11 bases and J by 10 bases, with 12 bases of the junction left unmatched. From germline, CDR1 is MNHGY and CDR2 SVAAGI. CDR3 size: 14 residues. CDR3 residues: CASLGTGGGYEQFF. As DNA, the CDR3 is TGTGCCTCGCTCGGGACAGGGGGCGGGTACGAGCAGTTCTTC.

The chain uses TRBV6-8 and TRBJ1-6; D perhaps matches TRBD1 (5 bases). V lost 2 bases and J 8 bases, leaving 10 bases between the germline ends. The CDR3 runs to 14 residues. Per germline, CDR1 MNHGY and CDR2 SAAAGT. The CDR3 nucleotides read TGTGCCAGCAGTTACGACGGAGGGGATTCACCCCTCCACTTT. It is translated as CASSYDGGDSPLHF.

This clonotype was picked up many times. The V and J genes are TRBV6-1 and TRBJ2-5; 10 nucleotides agree with TRBD2. The V gene's germline CDR1 is MNHNS and CDR2 SASEGT. After removal of 1 base from V and 5 bases from J, the junction contained 4 bases not matched to a gene. The CDR3 is made up of 15 amino acids. CDR3 DNA: TGTGCCAGCAGTGAAGTGGGGACTAGCGCTGAGACCCAGTACTTC. It codes for CASSEVGTSAETQYF.

This rearrangement joins TRBV6-6 to TRBJ1-4; possible D gene TRBD1, 5 bases. V was pared by 4 bases and J by 2 bases, with 11 bases between. In germline, CDR1 is MNHNY, CDR2 SVGAGI (reference sequence). The CDR3 has 15 amino acids. CDR3 coding DNA: TGTGCCAGCAGTTCCCTCAGGGAGACTAATGAAAAACTGTTTTTT. Translation gives CASSSLRETNEKLFF.

The chain joins TRBV4-1 to TRBJ2-1, with TRBD1 matching 8 bases. The DNA matches TRBJ2-7 better at its end, which makes the J call doubtful. Per germline, CDR1 MGHRA and CDR2 YSYEKL. The CDR3 contains 16 residues. Here the CDR3 DNA reads TGCGCCAGCAGCCCCCTTGGGGACAGGCTCACCTACGAGCAGTACTTC. As protein: CASSPLGDRLTYEQYF.

This clonotype is deemed medium-sized (0.01 to 0.1%). This sequence joins TRBV6-1 and TRBJ2-1, with TRBD2 identical over 10 bases. The CDR3 loop spans 16 amino acids. V was clipped by 5 bases and J by 0 bases; unmatched bases: 4. The germline V gene encodes CDR1 MNHNS and CDR2 SASEGT. The CDR3 reads CASSRSSGSSYNEQFF. The CDR3, as DNA: TGTGCCAGCAGTCGATCTAGCGGGAGCTCCTACAATGAGCAGTTCTTC.

The chain recombines TRBV7-1 with TRBJ2-5; TRBD1 is a possible D gene (6 bases). Being an ORF, TRBV7-1 has a function that is uncertain. V shed 7 bases and J shed 3 bases, with 9 bases lying between them. The CDR3 is 12 residues long. The CDR3 nucleotides are TGTGCCAGCAACCGACAGGAAGAGACCCAGTACTTC. Protein: CASNRQEETQYF.

In this sample, this clonotype is medium-sized. This chain connects TRBV27 to TRBJ2-7; the D gene is possibly TRBD2 (7 bases). The CDR3 loop spans 16 amino acids. V was clipped by 2 bases and J by 0 bases, with 14 bases between them. The germline CDR1 and CDR2 sequences are MNHEY and SMNVEV (reference sequence). The CDR3 loop reads CASSLVQGGYSYEQYF. The CDR3 nucleotides read TGTGCCAGCAGTTTAGTACAGGGAGGGTACTCCTACGAGCAGTACTTC.

This clonotype counts as medium-sized. V gene TRBV11-2 combines with J gene TRBJ2-3; D remains unclear. Germline CDR1 reads SGHAT; CDR2 reads FQNNGV. Trimming pared 5 bases from V and 2 bases from J, leaving 29 bases between. The CDR3 spans 20 residues. For the CDR3, the DNA is TGTGCCAGCAGCGGATGGCTAGATTTGATGGAAGTCACTTACACAGATACGCAGTATTTT. Encoded protein: CASSGWLDLMEVTYTDTQYF.

By proportion, this clonotype is medium-sized. The rearrangement uses TRBV6-6 and TRBJ2-5; D is possibly TRBD1 or TRBD2 (5 bases each). Germline V CDR1 and CDR2: MNHNY, SVGAGI (reference sequence). Between the trimmed V and J ends, which lost 3 bases and 0 bases, there was a span of 14 bases. This CDR3 region has 16 residues. The CDR3 region is CASSYSGTGYQETQYF. CDR3 coding DNA: TGTGCCAGCAGTTATTCGGGGACCGGGTACCAAGAGACCCAGTACTTC.

The V gene is TRBV5-4, the J gene TRBJ2-5; 7 nucleotides align to TRBD1. This CDR3 is 15 amino acids long. Germline CDR1 reads SGHNT; CDR2 reads YYREEE (reference sequence). V trimming: 0 bases; J trimming: 1 base; junction bases outside the gene matches: 3. Here the CDR3 reads CASSLEGQIQETQYF. The CDR3 DNA follows: TGTGCCAGCAGCTTGGAGGGACAGATCCAAGAGACCCAGTACTTC.